This T cell receptor (beta chain) was identified during a study of cytomegalovirus exposure and HLA in healthy donors. 60 Vbeta and 13 Jbeta primers were used in PCR. Clones were read by immunoSEQ multiplex PCR, and TCRdb kept only the in-frame ones, dropping some. Among 120,000 or so clones listed, approximately 80% were seen once. This CDR3 has 15 residues. J gave up 5 bases and V 0 bases, and 7 bases lay outside the gene matches. Per the germline V gene, CDR1 is SGHRS and CDR2 is YFSETQ. Material: PBMCs. The source of this sequence is a man aged 45-60 years in good health and CMV-seropositive. The chain carries TRBV5-1 and TRBJ2-7, with TRBD1 matching over 8 bases. The CDR3 reads CASSLVDRGIHEQYF. CDR3 nucleotides: TGCGCCAGCAGCTTGGTCGACAGGGGTATCCACGAGCAGTACTTC.